This TCR beta chain was identified during a study of blood T cell repertoires in COVID-19. As originally analysed: Reference gene primers were amplified, and this amplification served to estimate nucleated cell counts. Libraries were prepared by immunoSEQ multiplex PCR; TCRdb keeps only in-frame clonotypes and omits some of them. V and J calls and clone size are copied from that table; D and trimming were computed from the DNA. The data show about 200,000 clones, around 84% seen once. Germline values: CDR1 SEHNR, CDR2 FQNEAQ (reference sequence). The CDR3 contains 16 residues. J lost 5 bases, V lost 5 bases, and 10 bases had no gene match.

The sequence was collected from a man aged 50 to 59 with acute or convalescent COVID-19. The genes are TRBV7-9 and TRBJ1-1; TRBD1 matches at 11 bases. The sequenced material came from peripheral blood. CDR3 residues: CASSPRVGTGGTEAFF. CDR3 nucleotides: TGTGCCAGCAGCCCCAGAGTTGGGACAGGGGGAACTGAAGCTTTCTTT.